The 6 T cell receptor beta chains below were found in one sample sequenced in a study of cytomegalovirus exposure and HLA in healthy donors. Some clones are missing from TCRdb's copy, which holds only in-frame ones; the method was immunoSEQ multiplex PCR. The data show more than 150,000 clones, 88% seen once. Source material: PBMCs. Receptors were obtained from a man aged 18 to 29 in good health and CMV-seronegative.

This sequence joins TRBV2 and TRBJ1-2; the match to TRBD1 covers 9 bases. The CDR3 has 14 residues. V lost 6 bases and J lost 2; bases outside the gene matches: 4. CDR1 is SNHLY and CDR2 is FYNNEI in the germline V gene. The CDR3 region is CASSSGTGNYGYTF. The CDR3 DNA reads TGTGCCAGCAGCTCCGGGACAGGGAACTATGGCTACACCTTC.

The J gene is TRBJ1-1, the V gene TRBV6-5; weak D call: TRBD1 (6 bases). Looked up from germline, CDR1 is MNHEY and CDR2 is SVGAGI. CDR3 length: 15 amino acids. Between the trimmed V and J ends, which lost 4 bases and 6 bases, there was a span of 18 bases. The CDR3 DNA follows: TGTGCCAGCAGTTCCGGTGGGCAGGGGAATTCTGAAGCTTTCTTT. Its translation: CASSSGGQGNSEAFF.

This clone was found a few times. V and J are TRBV7-8 and TRBJ2-7; tentative D call: TRBD1 (5 bases). The germline CDR1 and CDR2 sequences are SGHVS and FQNEAQ. The V and J ends lost 3 bases and 1 base respectively, with 13 bases between them. The CDR3 extends over 15 amino acids. In DNA, the CDR3 is TGTGCCAGCAGCTTTGGGCAGGGCCCTTCCTACGAGCAGTACTTC. Protein sequence: CASSFGQGPSYEQYF.

The chain links TRBV4-1 to TRBJ2-6; 10 nucleotides agree with TRBD1. Germline assignment: CDR1 MGHRA and CDR2 YSYEKL. J lost 2 bases, V lost 3 bases, and 7 bases had no gene match. The CDR3 length is 18 residues. The chain's CDR3 is CASSQTGGLSTGANVLTF. The CDR3 nucleotides are TGCGCCAGCAGCCAGACAGGGGGCTTAAGTACTGGGGCCAACGTCCTGACTTTC.

The chain links TRBV7-9 to TRBJ1-4, with 7 bases fitting TRBD1. V was clipped by 1 base and J by 8 bases; unmatched bases: 10. CDR1 and CDR2 from the germline V gene are SEHNR and FQNEAQ (reference sequence). The CDR3 contains 16 residues. CDR3 nucleotides: TGTGCCAGCAGCTTAGAGGCGACAGGGCCGCGGGAAAAACTGTTTTTT. Its protein product is CASSLEATGPREKLFF.

This chain uses TRBV7-6 with TRBJ2-7, with D maybe TRBD1 (5 bases). The CDR3 contains 14 residues. Trimming took 1 base from V and 2 from J, leaving 9 bases between them. Germline CDR1 is SGHVS and CDR2 is FNYEAQ. As DNA, the CDR3 is TGTGCCAGCAGCTTAGGAGAAGGGGCCTACGAGCAGTACGTC. It is translated as CASSLGEGAYEQYV.